These T cell receptor beta chains were read from a single sample in a study of T-cell memory formation after mild COVID-19. One entry per CDR3 protein results from TCRdb running MiXCR on the 5' RACE reads. The sample yields about 470,000 distinct CDR3 sequences, roughly 18% seen once. The sequenced sample consisted of PBMCs or a T cell subset sorted from them (not recorded which). The receptors were gathered from an adult woman who had mild COVID-19 (a few samples of this study predate the infection). Cell type and time point are not known. Each CDR3 is given with its conserved first and last residue. The D gene is left open where the match is weak. Size is stated for part of the rows, as once, few or many counts, or as a class when the clone is expanded.

J gene	V gene	clone size	D gene	CDR3 DNA	CDR3 protein
TRBJ2-7	TRBV20-1	few	NA	TGCAGTGCTTACTACTCAGGAACTCTTAACTACGAGCAGTACTTC	CSAYYSGTLNYEQYF
TRBJ1-4	TRBV5-5	NA	NA	TGTGCCAGCAGCTTGTTACAGGGTAGGAATGAAAAACTGTTTTTT	CASSLLQGRNEKLFF
TRBJ2-7	TRBV4-3	many	TRBD1	TGCGCCAGCAGTTTTTCCGGGACAGGGGAATCCTACGAGCAGTACTTC	CASSFSGTGESYEQYF
TRBJ1-5	TRBV7-9	few	NA	TGTGCCAGCAGCCCACAGGTGAATCAGCCCCAGCATTTT	CASSPQVNQPQHF
TRBJ2-3	TRBV7-2	few	TRBD2	TGTGCCAGCAGCTTAGGGACTAGCGGACCGCTCACAGATACGCAGTATTTT	CASSLGTSGPLTDTQYF
TRBJ2-7	TRBV6-2/TRBV6-3	NA	TRBD1	TGTGCCAGCAGTTCCACGGGACAGGGTGACTACGAGCAGTACTTC	CASSSTGQGDYEQYF
TRBJ2-7	TRBV4-3	few	NA	TGCGCCAGCAGCCAAGAAGGACACCTCAGCTCCTACGAGCAGTACTTC	CASSQEGHLSSYEQYF
TRBJ2-5	TRBV12-3/TRBV12-4	NA	NA	TGTGCCAGCACCGCGAGTAAAGAGACCCAGTACTTC	CASTASKETQYF
TRBJ1-3	TRBV19	few	NA	TGTGCCAGTAGTACCCCGGGACCGCTCTCTGGAAACACCATATATTTT	CASSTPGPLSGNTIYF
TRBJ1-6	TRBV12-3/TRBV12-4	few	NA	TGTGCCAGCAGTTTCGCCCCGGGCTCCTATAATTCACCCCTCCACTTT	CASSFAPGSYNSPLHF
TRBJ1-1	TRBV10-3	NA	NA	TGTGCCATCAGTGTCATGGGGCTTGAAGCTTTCTTT	CAISVMGLEAFF
TRBJ1-4	TRBV21-1	few	NA	TGTGCCAGCATACGAGGGATGGCGACAGGGGGTACGAAAAAACTGTTTTTT	CASIRGMATGGTKKLFF
TRBJ1-1	TRBV30	NA	NA	TGTGCCTGGACCTACCCGGGGACTGAAGCTTTCTTT	CAWTYPGTEAFF
TRBJ2-4	TRBV5-1	NA	NA	TGCGCCAGCATCCCATTTTTAGCCAAAAACATTCAGTACTTC	CASIPFLAKNIQYF
TRBJ2-5	TRBV5-6	many	NA	TGTGCCAGCAGCCCAAATTACGGGGCCACCGGGAGAGAGACCCAGTACTTC	CASSPNYGATGRETQYF
TRBJ1-5	TRBV15	few	TRBD1	TGTGCCACCAGGGAGGACAGGGTTCAGCCCCAGCATTTT	CATREDRVQPQHF
TRBJ2-7	TRBV10-3	few	TRBD2	TGTGCCATCAGTGATACTAGCGGGGTTGGCGAGCAGTACTTC	CAISDTSGVGEQYF
TRBJ2-4	TRBV6-1	few	NA	TGTGCCAGCAGTGAAGAGCAGGGTCCTCCCCAGTACTTC	CASSEEQGPPQYF
TRBJ2-1	TRBV20-1	few	NA	TGCAGTGCTCCGGACTTGGCTTCCTACAATGAGCAGTTCTTC	CSAPDLASYNEQFF
TRBJ2-3	TRBV18	few	NA	TGTGCCAGCTCACCCTCGGACAGCCGCACAGATACGCAGTATTTT	CASSPSDSRTDTQYF
TRBJ2-1	TRBV6-6	NA	TRBD1	TGTGCCAGCAACCGACAGGGGGCGGGGAATGAGCAGTTCTTC	CASNRQGAGNEQFF
TRBJ1-4	TRBV29-1	few	NA	TGCAGCGTTGAACAAGGGGGTAATGAAAAACTGTTTTTT	CSVEQGGNEKLFF
TRBJ2-5	TRBV12-3/TRBV12-4	few	NA	TGTGCCAGCAGGCGGGACAGTGAAGAGACCCAGTACTTC	CASRRDSEETQYF
TRBJ1-6	TRBV11-3	NA	NA	TGTGCCAGCAGCTTAACCGGGGCTTTGGATTCACCCCTCCACTTT	CASSLTGALDSPLHF
TRBJ2-2	TRBV9	NA	TRBD2	TGTGCCAGCAGCGTAGAGGGTAGCGGGGGCTCTAACACCGGGGAGCTGTTTTTT	CASSVEGSGGSNTGELFF
TRBJ2-7	TRBV9	few	TRBD2	TGTGCCAGCAGCGTGGCTGGGACTAGCGGGTACGAGCAGTACTTC	CASSVAGTSGYEQYF
TRBJ1-1	TRBV30	many	NA	TGTGCCTGGAGTTCCCCGGGACGGAAAAACACTGAAGCTTTCTTT	CAWSSPGRKNTEAFF
TRBJ1-1	TRBV7-3	few	TRBD1	TGTGCCAGCAAGCACAGGGGTGCGGCGAACACTGAAGCTTTCTTT	CASKHRGAANTEAFF
TRBJ2-5	TRBV9	many	TRBD2	TGTGCCAGCAGCGTAGATGGCGGGAGAAGAGAGACCCAGTACTTC	CASSVDGGRRETQYF
TRBJ1-5	TRBV12-3/TRBV12-4	few	NA	TGTGCCAGCAGACGAGACAGGAGCAATCAGCCCCAGCATTTT	CASRRDRSNQPQHF
TRBJ2-7	TRBV7-8	NA	TRBD2	TGTGCCAGCAGCTTAGCGACGAGACTAGCGGGGTTCAGCTACGAGCAGTACTTC	CASSLATRLAGFSYEQYF
TRBJ2-7	TRBV7-2	NA	NA	TGTGCCAGCAGCTTATCAGGGATCTACGAGCAGTACTTC	CASSLSGIYEQYF
TRBJ1-1	TRBV3-1	NA	NA	TGTGCCAGCAGCCCAAGTCAAGGTGGCACTGAAGCTTTCTTT	CASSPSQGGTEAFF
TRBJ2-7	TRBV24-1	NA	NA	TGTGCCACCAGTGACGCCCGACAGCCCCAGGGAGACGAGCAGTACTTC	CATSDARQPQGDEQYF
TRBJ1-3	TRBV4-1	few	NA	TGCGCCAGCACCCTCTCTGTCTCTGGAAACACCATATATTTT	CASTLSVSGNTIYF
TRBJ2-7	TRBV7-9	few	TRBD1	TGTGCCAGCAGCTTATGGACAGGGAACTCCTACGAGCAGTACTTC	CASSLWTGNSYEQYF
TRBJ2-7	TRBV7-2	NA	NA	TGTGCCAGCAGCTTAGTCGGCCAGGGGCTTCACGAGCAGTACTTC	CASSLVGQGLHEQYF
TRBJ2-5	TRBV3-1	NA	NA	TGTGCCAGCAGCCTTCGGACTACCCAAGAGACCCAGTACTTC	CASSLRTTQETQYF
TRBJ2-7	TRBV29-1	NA	NA	TGCAGCGTTGAAGTAGCCCACCGGTACGAGTATGAGCAGTACTTC	CSVEVAHRYEYEQYF
TRBJ2-2	TRBV7-8	NA	NA	TGTGCCAGCAGCGTGACTAGTCAGGGCACCGGGGAGCTGTTTTTT	CASSVTSQGTGELFF
TRBJ1-2	TRBV7-3	few	NA	TGTGCCAGCAGCTTTGGGGGAACGGGCCCCTATGGCTACACCTTC	CASSFGGTGPYGYTF
TRBJ2-2	TRBV10-2	NA	TRBD2	TGCGCCATCTACACTAGCGACACCGGGGAGCTGTTTTTT	CAIYTSDTGELFF
TRBJ2-1	TRBV5-1	NA	TRBD2	TGCGCCAGCAGGCGGACTAGCTCCTACAATGAGCAGTTCTTC	CASRRTSSYNEQFF
TRBJ1-2	TRBV5-1	NA	NA	TGCGCCAGCAGCTTGGCGCCCCGTGTAGGGAAGGAATATGGCTACACCTTC	CASSLAPRVGKEYGYTF
TRBJ2-3	TRBV5-1	many	TRBD2	TGCGCCAGCAGCTTTACTAGCGGGGCCGAGCCAGATACGCAGTATTTT	CASSFTSGAEPDTQYF
TRBJ2-1	TRBV30	NA	NA	TGTGCCTGGATAAGCGCCCAGGGACCAGGGTTCTTC	CAWISAQGPGFF
TRBJ2-7	TRBV20-1	NA	TRBD2	TGCAGTGCTAGAGGGGGGGGAGGGCGATCCTACGAGCAGTACTTC	CSARGGGGRSYEQYF